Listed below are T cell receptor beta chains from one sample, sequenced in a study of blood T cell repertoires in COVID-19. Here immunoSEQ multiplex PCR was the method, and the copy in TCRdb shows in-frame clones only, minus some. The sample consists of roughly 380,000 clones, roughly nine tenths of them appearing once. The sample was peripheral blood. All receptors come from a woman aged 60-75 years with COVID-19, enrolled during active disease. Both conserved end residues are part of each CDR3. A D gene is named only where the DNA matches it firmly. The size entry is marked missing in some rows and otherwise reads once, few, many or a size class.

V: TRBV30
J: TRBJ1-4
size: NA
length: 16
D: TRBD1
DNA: TGTGCCTGGGGCCCAGGGTTGACAGGGCCGATTGAAAAACTGTTTTTT
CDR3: CAWGPGLTGPIEKLFF

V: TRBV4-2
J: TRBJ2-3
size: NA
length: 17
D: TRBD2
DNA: TGTGCCAGCAGCCTCCGTCGCAGCGGGGGGCCCGCAGATACGCAGTATTTT
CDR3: CASSLRRSGGPADTQYF

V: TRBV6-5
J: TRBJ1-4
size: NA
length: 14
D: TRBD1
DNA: TGTGCCAGCAGTAATGGACAGGTTTATGAAAAACTGTTTTTT
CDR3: CASSNGQVYEKLFF

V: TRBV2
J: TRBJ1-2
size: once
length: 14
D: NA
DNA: TGTGCCAGCAGGGGGACACTGCTAAACTATGGCTACACCTTC
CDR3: CASRGTLLNYGYTF

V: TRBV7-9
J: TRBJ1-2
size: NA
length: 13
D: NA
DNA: TGTGCCAGCAGCTTGGACAATAACTATGGCTACACCTTC
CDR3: CASSLDNNYGYTF

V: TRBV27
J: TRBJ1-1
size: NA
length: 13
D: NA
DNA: TGTGCCAGCAGTTTACAGGGGTTCACTGAAGCTTTCTTT
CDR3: CASSLQGFTEAFF

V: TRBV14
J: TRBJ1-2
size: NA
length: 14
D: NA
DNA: TGTGCCAGCAGCCAGAGACCAGGGGCCTATGGCTACACCTTC
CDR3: CASSQRPGAYGYTF

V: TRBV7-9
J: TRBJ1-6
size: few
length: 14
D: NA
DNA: TGTGCCAGCAGCTTTGAGGGCAGTAATTCACCCCTCCACTTT
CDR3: CASSFEGSNSPLHF

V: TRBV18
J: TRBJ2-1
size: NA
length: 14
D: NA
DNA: TGTGCCAGCTCTTACAGGGAGATTAACAATGAGCAGTTCTTC
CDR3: CASSYREINNEQFF

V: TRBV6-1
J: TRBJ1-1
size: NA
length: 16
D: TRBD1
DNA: TGTGCCAGCAGTGAGGGGACAGGGGGAAAGAACACTGAAGCTTTCTTT
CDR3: CASSEGTGGKNTEAFF